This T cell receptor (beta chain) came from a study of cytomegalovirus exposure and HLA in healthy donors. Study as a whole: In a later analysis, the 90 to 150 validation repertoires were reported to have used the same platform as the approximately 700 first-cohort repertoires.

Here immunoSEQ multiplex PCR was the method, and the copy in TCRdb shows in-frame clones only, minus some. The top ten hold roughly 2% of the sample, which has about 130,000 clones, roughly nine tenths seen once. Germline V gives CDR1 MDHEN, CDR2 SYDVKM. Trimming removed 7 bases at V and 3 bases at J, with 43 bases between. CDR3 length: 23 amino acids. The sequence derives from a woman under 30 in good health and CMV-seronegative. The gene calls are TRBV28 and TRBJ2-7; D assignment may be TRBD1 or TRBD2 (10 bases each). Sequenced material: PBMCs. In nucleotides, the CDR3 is TGTGCCAGCAACTCACCACCCCTGGACAGGGGGAGGCTAGCGGGAGTTATGAGCTACGAGCAGTACTTC. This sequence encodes CASNSPPLDRGRLAGVMSYEQYF. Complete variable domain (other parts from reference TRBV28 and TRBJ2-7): DVKVTQSSRYLVKRTGEKVFLECVQDMDHENMFWYRQDPGLGLRLIYFSYDVKMKEKGDIPEGYSVSREKKERFSLILESASTNQTSMYLCASNSPPLDRGRLAGVMSYEQYFGPGTRLTVT.